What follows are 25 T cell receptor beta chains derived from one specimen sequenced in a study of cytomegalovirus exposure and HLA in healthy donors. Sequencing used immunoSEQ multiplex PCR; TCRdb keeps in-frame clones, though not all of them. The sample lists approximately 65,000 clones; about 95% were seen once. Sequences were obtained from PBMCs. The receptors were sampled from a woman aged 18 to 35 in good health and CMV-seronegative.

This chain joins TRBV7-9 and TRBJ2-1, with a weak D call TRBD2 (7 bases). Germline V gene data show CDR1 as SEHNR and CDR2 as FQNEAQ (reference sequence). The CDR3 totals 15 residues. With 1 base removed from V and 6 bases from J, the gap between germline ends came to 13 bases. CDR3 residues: CASSLGGGRTNEQFF. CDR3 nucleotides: TGTGCCAGCAGCTTAGGGGGGGGCCGCACCAATGAGCAGTTCTTC.

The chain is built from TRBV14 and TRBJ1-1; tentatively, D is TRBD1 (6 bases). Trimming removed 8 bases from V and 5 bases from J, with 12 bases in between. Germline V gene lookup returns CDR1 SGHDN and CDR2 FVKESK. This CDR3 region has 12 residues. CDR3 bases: TGTGCCAGCTCGGAACAGGGTACTGAAGCTTTCTTT. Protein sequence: CASSEQGTEAFF.

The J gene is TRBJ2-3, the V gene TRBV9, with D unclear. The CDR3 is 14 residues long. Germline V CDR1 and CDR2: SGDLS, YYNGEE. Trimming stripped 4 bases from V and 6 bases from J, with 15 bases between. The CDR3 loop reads CASSPMVDWDTQYF. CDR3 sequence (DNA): TGTGCCAGCAGCCCCATGGTTGACTGGGATACGCAGTATTTT.

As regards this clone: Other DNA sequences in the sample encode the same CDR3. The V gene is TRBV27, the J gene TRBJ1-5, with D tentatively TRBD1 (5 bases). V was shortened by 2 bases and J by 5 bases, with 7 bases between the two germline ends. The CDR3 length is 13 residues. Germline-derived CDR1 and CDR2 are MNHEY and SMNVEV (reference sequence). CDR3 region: CASSLQGDQPQHF. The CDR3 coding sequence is TGTGCCAGCAGTTTACAGGGCGATCAGCCCCAGCATTTT.

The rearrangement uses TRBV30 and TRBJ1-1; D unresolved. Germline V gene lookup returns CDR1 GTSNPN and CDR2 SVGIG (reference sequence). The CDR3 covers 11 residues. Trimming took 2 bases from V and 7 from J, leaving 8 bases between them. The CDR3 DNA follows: TGTGCCTGGAGTCTAGACGGTGAAGCTTTCTTT. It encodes CAWSLDGEAFF.

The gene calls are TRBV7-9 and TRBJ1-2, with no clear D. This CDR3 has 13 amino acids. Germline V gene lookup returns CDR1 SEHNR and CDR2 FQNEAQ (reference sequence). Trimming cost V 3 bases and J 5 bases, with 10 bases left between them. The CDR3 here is CASSFGQAYGYTF. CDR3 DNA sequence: TGTGCCAGCAGCTTTGGCCAGGCTTATGGCTACACCTTC.

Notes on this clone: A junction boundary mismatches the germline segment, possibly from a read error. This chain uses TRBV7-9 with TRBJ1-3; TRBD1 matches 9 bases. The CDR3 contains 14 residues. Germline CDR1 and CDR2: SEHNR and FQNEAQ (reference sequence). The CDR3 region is CASTTGGSGNTIYF. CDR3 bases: TGTGCCAGCACCACAGGGGGCTCTGGGAACACCATATATTTT.

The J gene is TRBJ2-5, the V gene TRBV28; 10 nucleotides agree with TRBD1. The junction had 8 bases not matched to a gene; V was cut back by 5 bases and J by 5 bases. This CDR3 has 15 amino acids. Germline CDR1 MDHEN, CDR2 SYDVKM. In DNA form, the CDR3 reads TGTGCCAGCAGTCCCCGGGACAGGGGATTTGAGACCCAGTACTTC. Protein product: CASSPRDRGFETQYF. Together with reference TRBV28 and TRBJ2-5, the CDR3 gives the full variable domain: DVKVTQSSRYLVKRTGEKVFLECVQDMDHENMFWYRQDPGLGLRLIYFSYDVKMKEKGDIPEGYSVSREKKERFSLILESASTNQTSMYLCASSPRDRGFETQYFGPGTRLLVL.

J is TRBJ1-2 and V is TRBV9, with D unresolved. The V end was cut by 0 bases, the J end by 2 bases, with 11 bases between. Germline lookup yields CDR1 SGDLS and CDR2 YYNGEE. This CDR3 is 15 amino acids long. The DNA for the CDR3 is TGTGCCAGCAGCGTAGATCACAGCCTCAACTATGGCTACACCTTC. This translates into CASSVDHSLNYGYTF.

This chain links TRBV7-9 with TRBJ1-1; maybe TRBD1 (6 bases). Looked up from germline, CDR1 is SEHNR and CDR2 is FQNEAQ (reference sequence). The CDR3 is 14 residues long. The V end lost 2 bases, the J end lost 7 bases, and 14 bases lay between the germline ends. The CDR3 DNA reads TGTGCCAGCAGCTTATTAGTGGGGGCTAATGAAGCTTTCTTT. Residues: CASSLLVGANEAFF.

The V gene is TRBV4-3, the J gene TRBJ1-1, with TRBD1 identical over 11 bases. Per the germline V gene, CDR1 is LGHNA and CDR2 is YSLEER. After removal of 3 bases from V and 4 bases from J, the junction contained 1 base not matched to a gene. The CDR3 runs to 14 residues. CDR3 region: CASSHGQGATEAFF. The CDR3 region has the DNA TGCGCCAGCAGCCATGGACAGGGGGCCACTGAAGCTTTCTTT.

CDR3 sequence reads: CASSLRTGKFTYEQYF. The CDR3 DNA is TGTGCCAGCAGTTTAAGGACAGGGAAGTTTACCTACGAGCAGTACTTC. The chain joins TRBV28 to TRBJ2-7; 8 nucleotides align to TRBD1. Germline V lookup: CDR1 MDHEN, CDR2 SYDVKM. The CDR3 runs to 16 residues. V lost 2 bases to trimming and J lost 2 bases; unmatched junction nucleotides: 8.

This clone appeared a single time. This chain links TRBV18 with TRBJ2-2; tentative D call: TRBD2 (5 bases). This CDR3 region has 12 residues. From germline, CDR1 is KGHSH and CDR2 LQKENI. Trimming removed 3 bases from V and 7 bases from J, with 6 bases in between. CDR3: CASSPGDGELFF. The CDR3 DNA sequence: TGTGCCAGCTCACCCGGGGACGGGGAGCTGTTTTTT.

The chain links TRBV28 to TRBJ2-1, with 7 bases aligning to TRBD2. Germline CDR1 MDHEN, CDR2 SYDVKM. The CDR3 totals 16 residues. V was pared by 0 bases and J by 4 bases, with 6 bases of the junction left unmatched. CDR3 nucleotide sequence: TGTGCCAGCAGTTTATGGCCAGCGGGGACTTACAATGAGCAGTTCTTC. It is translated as CASSLWPAGTYNEQFF.

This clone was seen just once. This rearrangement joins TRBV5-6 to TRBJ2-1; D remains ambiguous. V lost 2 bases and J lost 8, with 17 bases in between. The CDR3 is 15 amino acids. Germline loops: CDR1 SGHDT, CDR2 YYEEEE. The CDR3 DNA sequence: TGTGCCAGCAGCTTCCTCAGCGCTCAGTGGTATGAGCAGTTCTTC. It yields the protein CASSFLSAQWYEQFF.

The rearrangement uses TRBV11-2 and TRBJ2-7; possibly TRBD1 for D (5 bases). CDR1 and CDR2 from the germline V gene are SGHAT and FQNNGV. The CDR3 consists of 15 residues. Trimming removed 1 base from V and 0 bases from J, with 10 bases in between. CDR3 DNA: TGTGCCAGCAGCTTAGCGACAGCGAGCTCCTACGAGCAGTACTTC. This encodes CASSLATASSYEQYF.

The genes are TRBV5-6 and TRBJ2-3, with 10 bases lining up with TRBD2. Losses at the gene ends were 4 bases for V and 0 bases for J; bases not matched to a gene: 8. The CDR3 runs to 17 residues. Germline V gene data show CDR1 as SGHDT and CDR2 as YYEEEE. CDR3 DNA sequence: TGTGCCAGCAGCCCCCGGCTAGCGGGGGCTAGCACAGATACGCAGTATTTT. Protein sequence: CASSPRLAGASTDTQYF.

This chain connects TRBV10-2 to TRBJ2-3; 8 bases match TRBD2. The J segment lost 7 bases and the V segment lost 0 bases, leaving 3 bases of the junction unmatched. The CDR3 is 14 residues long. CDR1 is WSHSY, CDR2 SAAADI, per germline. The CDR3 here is CASSESGLVNTQYF. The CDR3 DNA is TGCGCCAGCAGTGAGTCGGGACTAGTGAATACGCAGTATTTT.

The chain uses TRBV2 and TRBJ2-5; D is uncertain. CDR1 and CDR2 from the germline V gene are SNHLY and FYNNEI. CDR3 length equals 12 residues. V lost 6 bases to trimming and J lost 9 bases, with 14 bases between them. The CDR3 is CASSPSPPAQYF. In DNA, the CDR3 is TGTGCCAGCAGCCCATCCCCTCCGGCCCAGTACTTC.

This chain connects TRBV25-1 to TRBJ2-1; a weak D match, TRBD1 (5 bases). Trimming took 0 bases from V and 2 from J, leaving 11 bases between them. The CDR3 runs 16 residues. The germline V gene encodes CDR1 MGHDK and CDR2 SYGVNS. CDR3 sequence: CASSEYQGSTYNEQFF. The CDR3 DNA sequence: TGTGCCAGCAGTGAATATCAGGGAAGTACCTACAATGAGCAGTTCTTC.

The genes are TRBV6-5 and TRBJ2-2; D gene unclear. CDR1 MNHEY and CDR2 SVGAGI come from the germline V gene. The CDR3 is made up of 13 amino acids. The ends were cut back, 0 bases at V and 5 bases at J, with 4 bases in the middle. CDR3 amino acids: CASSYSRTGELFF. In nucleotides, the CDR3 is TGTGCCAGCAGTTACTCTAGAACCGGGGAGCTGTTTTTT.

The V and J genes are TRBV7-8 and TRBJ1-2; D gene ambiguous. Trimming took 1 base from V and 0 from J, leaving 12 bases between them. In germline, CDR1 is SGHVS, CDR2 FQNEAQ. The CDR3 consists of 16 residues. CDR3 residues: CASSLVSRHTNYGYTF. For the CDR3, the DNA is TGTGCCAGCAGCTTAGTAAGCAGGCATACTAACTATGGCTACACCTTC.

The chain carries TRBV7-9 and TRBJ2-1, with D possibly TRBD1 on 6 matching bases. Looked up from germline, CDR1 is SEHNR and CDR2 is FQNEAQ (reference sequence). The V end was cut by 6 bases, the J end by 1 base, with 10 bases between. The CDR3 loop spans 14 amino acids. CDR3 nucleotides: TGTGCCAGCAGGCACAGGGAGTCCTACAATGAGCAGTTCTTC. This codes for CASRHRESYNEQFF.

CDR3 region: CASSATGGVSYNEQFF. As DNA, the CDR3 is TGCGCCAGCAGTGCCACGGGGGGGGTTTCCTACAATGAGCAGTTCTTC. The chain uses TRBV10-1 and TRBJ2-1; TRBD2 matches 8 bases. Losses at the gene ends were 4 bases for V and 1 base for J; bases not matched to a gene: 6. Looked up from germline, CDR1 is WNHNN and CDR2 is SYGVQD (reference sequence). This CDR3 comprises 16 residues.

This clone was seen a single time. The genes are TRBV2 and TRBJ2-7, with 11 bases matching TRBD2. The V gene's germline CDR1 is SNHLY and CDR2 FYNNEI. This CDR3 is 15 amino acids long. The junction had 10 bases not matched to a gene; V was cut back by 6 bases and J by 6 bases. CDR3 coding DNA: TGTGCCAGCAGCGCTCCACTAGCGGGGGTTATCGAGCAGTACTTC. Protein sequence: CASSAPLAGVIEQYF.